This T cell receptor beta chain was sequenced for a study of metastatic and nonmetastatic thyroid tumors. About the research overall: Thyroid patients, malignant and benign, had repertoires compared across blood and tumor or nodule tissue.

Germline V lookup: CDR1 WSHSY, CDR2 SAAADI. The CDR3 has 13 amino acids. V lost 7 bases, J lost 6 bases, and 7 bases stayed unmatched. This clone occurred many times. Its antigen is currently unknown. The same CDR3 arises from other DNA sequences in this sample as well. Study processing details: CDR3 was compared across clinicopathological groups, and the resulting differences were used to build a distant-metastasis classifier for papillary thyroid cancer. Using MiXCR, TCRdb reanalyzed the PCR reads. Clone size and V and J calls follow TCRdb, not the original study. The data hold tens of thousands of clones, with over 10% observed a single time. Every patient was untreated before thyroid surgery. Notes on the study in general: When malignant thyroid tumors were compared with benign nodules, TCR beta diversity was reportedly significantly higher in the malignant tumors. This held in both blood and tumor samples.

Sequences were obtained from blood. The chain links TRBV10-2 to TRBJ2-7, with 9 bases fitting TRBD1. The receptor's source is a female donor with papillary thyroid cancer or a benign thyroid nodule (not recorded which). Some clones in this sample may be carry-over from other donors' samples. The CDR3 DNA is TGCGCCAGCACCCGGACAGGGGTGGGCGAGCAGTACTTC. It encodes CASTRTGVGEQYF.